A single sample is the source of the 3 T cell receptor beta chains below, sequenced in a study of Ad26.COV2.S vaccination and SARS-CoV-2 variants. Sample treatment: about 20 received Ad26.COV2.S at low or high dose, single or two shots; about 5 received placebo; per-sample allocation not given. Vaccine and placebo recipients were sampled on day 63 after the first injection. Repertoires were generated with immunoSEQ multiplex PCR, while TCRdb's copy carries only in-frame clones and drops some. This sample has 300,000 to 450,000 clones, with 70% to 90% found just once. Here the sequenced sample was peripheral blood, taken in a trial of Ad26.COV2.S vaccine versus placebo. The receptors were sampled from a person between 18 and 59 years old who received the Ad26.COV2.S COVID-19 vaccine or a placebo.

This clone was observed a few times. This sequence joins TRBV7-2 and TRBJ1-5; TRBD1 matches 8 bases. Trimming cost V 5 bases and J 5 bases; bases outside gene matches: 8. From germline, CDR1 is SGHTA and CDR2 FQGNSA. This CDR3 has 15 residues. The chain's CDR3 is CASSPAAGGDQPQHF. The CDR3 coding sequence is TGTGCCAGCAGCCCCGCGGCAGGGGGCGATCAGCCCCAGCATTTT.

CDR3 in DNA: TGTGCCAGCAGTAGGACCGCCGGACAGGGACAGAGGGGTGAGCAGTTCTTC. Protein sequence: CASSRTAGQGQRGEQFF. The chain is built from TRBV27 and TRBJ2-1, with 8 nucleotides matching TRBD1. Germline CDR1 reads MNHEY; CDR2 reads SMNVEV (reference sequence). The trim removed 5 bases at V and 9 bases at J, leaving 18 bases unmatched. The CDR3 runs 17 residues.

This clone was seen just once. This chain joins TRBV12-5 and TRBJ1-1; D gene unclear. The CDR3 extends over 13 amino acids. Germline CDR1 is LGHNT and CDR2 is FRNRAP. Between the trimmed V and J ends, which lost 2 bases and 1 base, there was a span of 5 bases. In DNA form, the CDR3 reads TGTGCTAGTGGTTTGTTCACGAACACTGAAGCTTTCTTT. This codes for CASGLFTNTEAFF.